The text below deals with one T cell receptor (beta chain). Its recognized antigen is unknown. Within one base of it there is no much larger clone, and no base qualities were kept. The sample was run on an Illumina HiSeq 1500. TCRdb's own reprocessing of the public reads used fastp at Q25 and MiXCR and kept productive beta chains. Each entry merges the rows of one CDR3 protein and shows their most common DNA and genes. The sample table holds over 120,000 distinct CDR3 sequences, of which more than 25% were seen once. Roughly 50% of the sample belongs to the ten largest clones. The sample originates from a study of T cell repertoires in cytomegalovirus infection (dated by TCRdb to between 2017 and 2020). With respect to the entire study: Recently identified HLA-C-restricted CMV epitopes, whose presentation resists viral immunomodulation, were targeted by peptide stimulations together with well-studied HLA-B-restricted epitopes. The HLA type of each donor mattered for the analysis, because public TCR beta signatures pointed to carriage of CMV infection along with the matching HLA type. Broader findings and caveats from the paper: In both this cohort and an independent roughly 350-donor cohort, the cumulative frequency of public TCR beta family members distinguished carriers of CMV infection plus the relevant HLA type. In the ex vivo response, HLA-C-restricted CMV-specific TCR beta clonotypes were dominant, and in two of eight donors the single most frequent clonotype came from this HLA-C-restricted group.

Sequences SGHRS (CDR1) and YFSETQ (CDR2) are obtained from the germline V gene. Clipping removes 5 bases from V and 7 bases from J, with 8 as the unmatched junction base count. Measured from the cysteine to the phenylalanine, the CDR3 is 15 residues long. The CDR3 DNA has 45 bases and is translated from base 1. The sample's treatment or condition label, decoded: in vitro stimulation with specific CMV peptide epitopes to enrich CMV-specific T cells. This sample comprised CD8+ T cells from cultured PBMCs, obtained from culture after CMV antigen stimulation. The rearrangement combines TRBV5-1 with TRBJ1-6; 8 middle bases align to TRBD1. This clonotype originated in a human donor in good health (CMV status not recorded). Some clones in this sample may be carry-over from other donors' samples. The DNA sequence is TGCGCCAGCAGTTCGGGACAGGCAAAGAATTCACCCCTCCACTTT. Translated, it reads CASSSGQAKNSPLHF.